These 13 T cell receptor beta chains were sequenced from one sample in a study of regulatory T cells in long-lasting Graves disease. The time point denotes: newly diagnosed GD, antithyroid drugs for less than 3 months. PBMC-extracted RNA yielded the TCR library. To make TCR beta libraries, researchers used iRepertoire HTBI primers and Arm-PCR of CDR3 regions. TCRdb re-analysed the multiplex PCR reads in MiXCR, keeping a single row per CDR3 protein. The repertoire holds hundreds of thousands of distinct CDR3 sequences, 15% to 20% seen once, with 12% in the top ten. This sample also belongs to another study, concerning T cells in Graves' hyperthyroidism and ophthalmopathy.

The source material was peripheral blood mononuclear cells (PBMCs), sampled at new diagnosis, from a patient treated with antithyroid drugs. Receptor source: a man aged 18 to 29 with Graves disease.

This clonotype came up many times. The V call is TRBV5-1, the J call TRBJ2-1; possible D gene TRBD1, 5 bases. This CDR3 has 12 amino acids. V was cut by 5 bases and J by 12 bases, with 15 bases left in between. Germline CDR1 reads SGHRS; CDR2 reads YFSETQ. The DNA of the CDR3 is TGCGCCAGCAGTTTGAGACAGTACGTGCAGTTCTTC. Its translation is CASSLRQYVQFF.

This clonotype came up a few times. The gene calls are TRBV19 and TRBJ1-6, with D hard to call. The CDR3 is 12 amino acids. V was shortened by 5 bases and J by 14 bases, with 13 bases between the two germline ends. Germline-derived CDR1 and CDR2 are LNHDA and SQIVND (reference sequence). The CDR3 sequence: CASSVDAGALHF. CDR3 DNA sequence: TGTGCCAGTAGTGTGGACGCCGGAGCCCTCCACTTT.

Ten or more counts support this clonotype. This chain joins TRBV7-8 and TRBJ2-1; D uncertain. The V and J ends lost 5 bases and 4 bases respectively, with 12 bases between them. In germline, CDR1 is SGHVS, CDR2 FQNEAQ. The CDR3 runs 14 residues. This chain's CDR3 is CASSLPSEYNEQFF. The CDR3 region has the DNA TGTGCCAGCAGCCTCCCTTCGGAGTACAATGAGCAGTTCTTC.

This clonotype occurred a few times. CDR3 DNA: TGTGCCACCAACAGTGGATGGGAAGAGACCCAGTACTTC. Protein sequence: CATNSGWEETQYF. The genes are TRBV24-1 and TRBJ2-5; no clear D. The germline V gene has CDR1 KGHDR and CDR2 SFDVKD. V lost 8 bases to trimming and J lost 3 bases, with 12 bases between them. CDR3 length: 13 amino acids.

The gene calls are TRBV19 and TRBJ1-1; TRBD1 matches 7 bases. Germline V gene lookup returns CDR1 LNHDA and CDR2 SQIVND (reference sequence). Unmatched junction bases numbered 6, after V lost 3 bases and J lost 8 bases. CDR3 length: 13 amino acids. The CDR3 spells CASSIDREVEAFF. The CDR3 DNA reads as TGTGCCAGTAGTATCGACAGGGAAGTAGAAGCTTTCTTT.

This clonotype was counted many times. The CDR3 is CASSTGTFEQYF. The CDR3 nucleotides read TGTGCCAGCAGCACCGGGACCTTCGAGCAGTACTTC. The chain couples TRBV27 to TRBJ2-7; the D call may be TRBD1 or TRBD2 (5 bases each). The V end lost 6 bases, the J end lost 6 bases, and 12 bases lay between the germline ends. CDR1 and CDR2 (germline): MNHEY, SMNVEV (reference sequence). This CDR3 contains 12 residues.

This sequence joins TRBV19 and TRBJ1-2, with D possibly being TRBD1 (5 bases). Germline CDR1 reads LNHDA; CDR2 reads SQIVND (reference sequence). The CDR3 sequence is 13 residues long. Trimming removed 6 bases at V and 7 bases at J, with 15 bases between. This chain's CDR3 is CASSPQDGGGYTF. The CDR3, as DNA: TGTGCCAGTAGCCCCCAAGACGGGGGTGGCTACACCTTC. Full variable domain (missing parts from reference TRBV19 and TRBJ1-2): DGGITQSPKYLFRKEGQNVTLSCEQNLNHDAMYWYRQDPGQGLRLIYYSQIVNDFQKGDIAEGYSVSREKKESFPLTVTSAQKNPTAFYLCASSPQDGGGYTFGSGTRLTVV.

In this sample, this clonotype turned up a few times. The CDR3 reads CASSQVAGPSSYEQYF. CDR3 bases: TGCGCCAGCAGCCAGGTAGCGGGACCGAGCTCCTACGAGCAGTACTTC. This chain connects TRBV4-1 to TRBJ2-7; TRBD2 aligns across 8 bases. The germline gives CDR1 MGHRA, CDR2 YSYEKL. The V gene end was trimmed by 3 bases and the J gene end by 0 bases; junction bases not matched to a gene: 7. This CDR3 is built from 16 residues.

The chain couples TRBV5-4 to TRBJ2-1, with 7 bases identical to TRBD2. Losses at the gene ends were 4 bases for V and 8 bases for J; bases not matched to a gene: 9. The germline V gene encodes CDR1 SGHNT and CDR2 YYREEE (reference sequence). This CDR3 is 14 amino acids long. The CDR3 bases are TGTGCCAGCAGCCCGGGTGGGCGGGAGTATGAGCAGTTCTTC. Translation gives CASSPGGREYEQFF.

The J gene is TRBJ1-2, the V gene TRBV19, with a possible D match to TRBD1 (5 bases). Deletions cut 6 bases from V and 8 bases from J, with 25 bases between. The CDR3 covers 16 residues. Germline-derived CDR1 and CDR2 are LNHDA and SQIVND (reference sequence). In DNA form, the CDR3 reads TGTGCCAGTAGCCCATACCCCGGGAGGGGACTCGGAGGCTACACCTTC. Translated: CASSPYPGRGLGGYTF.

This clonotype was recorded at least ten times. This rearrangement joins TRBV7-6 to TRBJ1-1, with D uncertain. The CDR3 has 15 residues. The germline gives CDR1 SGHVS, CDR2 FNYEAQ. The V end lost 5 bases, the J end lost 1 base, and 14 bases lay between the germline ends. CDR3 nucleotide sequence: TGTGCCAGCAGCCTAACGGGTGGGCAGAACACTGAAGCTTTCTTT. Its translation is CASSLTGGQNTEAFF. Variable domain in full (rest from reference TRBV7-6 and TRBJ1-1): GAGVSQSPRYKVTKRGQDVALRCDPISGHVSLYWYRQALGQGPEFLTYFNYEAQQDKSGLPNDRFSAERPEGSISTLTIQRTEQRDSAMYRCASSLTGGQNTEAFFGQGTRLTVV.

This clonotype has a handful of counts. The J gene is TRBJ1-1, the V gene TRBV20-1; D gene unclear. The germline CDR1 and CDR2 sequences are DFQATT and SNEGSKA (reference sequence). The germline V and J ends were trimmed by 6 bases and 9 bases, with 17 bases remaining between them. This CDR3 has 12 amino acids. CDR3 in amino acids: CSAPMRDRKAFF. For the CDR3, the DNA is TGCAGTGCACCTATGAGGGATCGGAAAGCTTTCTTT.

Ten or more counts support this clonotype. This chain connects TRBV5-1 to TRBJ2-3, with a possible D match to TRBD2 (6 bases). Germline V gene data show CDR1 as SGHRS and CDR2 as YFSETQ. V was trimmed by 6 bases and J by 4 bases, leaving 15 bases between them. CDR3 size: 14 residues. CDR3 sequence: CASTMGGLSDTQYF. In DNA, the CDR3 is TGCGCCAGCACCATGGGGGGATTGTCAGATACGCAGTATTTT.